This section outlines one T cell receptor (beta chain) sequence together with its context. Its antigen remains unknown. This sample is drawn from a study of T cells in Graves' hyperthyroidism and ophthalmopathy. Study results and limitations: Model-based prediction identified ophthalmopathy a median 6.5 months prior to its onset. Most expanded thyroid clonotypes above 0.001 also appeared in blood. In simple terms, a model built on 13 V-J features told ophthalmopathy apart from stable hyperthyroidism.

The V gene lost 7 bases and the J gene lost 9 bases, with 13 bases spanning the gap. The CDR3 contains 12 residues. Germline loops: CDR1 SNHLY, CDR2 FYNNEI. RNA transcripts were the template for amplifying TCR beta CDR3 regions. An initial round of RT-PCR targeting the TCR CDR3 relied on the HTBI primer set. MiXCR, run by TCRdb on the multiplex PCR reads, gives a single entry per CDR3 protein. The sample contains about 520,000 distinct CDR3 sequences, 20% to 25% of which appear only once. The sequence derives from a man aged 18 to 29 with Graves' hyperthyroidism. The sample was blood. This sequence joins TRBV2 and TRBJ2-1; D call uncertain. The CDR3 bases are TGTGCCAGCACGGAGCGTCTAACTGAGCAGTTCTTC. The encoded protein is CASTERLTEQFF.